This paragraph reports one TCR beta chain. Its antigen is currently not known. No clone much larger than this one lies a single base away; base qualities are absent. TCRbeta CDR3 regions were amplified from genomic DNA using the immunoSEQ Assay, a bias-controlled multiplex PCR. In the authors' own workflow: The number of nucleated cells in each sample was estimated by amplification of reference gene primers within the assay. To quantify the absolute abundance of each unique TCRbeta CDR3 rearrangement, sequence reads were collapsed and filtered. Productive Simpson clonality was computed per sample as the square root of Simpson's diversity index over productive rearrangements. TCRdb provides this immuneACCESS table in a form limited to in-frame rearrangements. Some clones are lacking; in checked studies, under half of them reflect an unresolved V gene, and why the rest are absent is not known. V and J calls and clone size are as listed in that table; D and trimming were resolved from the DNA. The table for this sample lists 70,000 or so clones; around 86% of them were counted only once. The top ten clones comprise 2.5% to 3% of the sample.

This record belongs to a study of blood T cell repertoires in COVID-19 (dated by TCRdb to about 2020). Some background on the complete study: Collaborator samples came from the United States, Italy and Spain and covered acute and convalescent phases of COVID-19. The material from the prospective study consisted of cDNA or gDNA derived from T cells, B-cell-depleted T cells, or PBMCs. Subjects who had been exposed to COVID-19, were actively infected with it, or had recovered from it provided the deeply sampled blood TCRbeta repertoires that made up the dataset. The repertoires were made available in a free public database intended to serve as a resource for research on the immune response to SARS-CoV-2. The samples were drawn from two sources: the first 160 participants of the ongoing ImmuneRACE study, and 1,000 to 1,500 subjects contributed by 6 global collaborators. Nearly every sample came with metadata listing a de-identified subject ID, COVID-19 status, age in years and sex. Where available, HLA class I and class II types were obtained from metadata supplied by the sample provider rather than from assay-based typing.

Collaborating institutions collected whole blood in K2EDTA tubes following their own protocols. For TCRbeta analysis, collaborator samples were shipped as frozen whole blood, as isolated PBMCs, or as DNA extracted from either sample type. Study-wide findings and limitations: Clinical and demographic metadata were provided uncurated, with the amount varying by source and participant.

Via the germline V gene (reference sequence), CDR1 is LNHDA and CDR2 SQIVND. Relative to germline, V is 10 bases shorter and J is 2 bases shorter, with 17 bases between their ends. CDR3 length: 14 amino acids, cysteine to phenylalanine. Kept here is only the CDR3 DNA, which spans 42 bases and is read in frame from base 1. The sample consisted of peripheral blood. The chain joins TRBV19 to TRBJ1-2; TRBD1 could be the D gene, as 6 bases match. The origin of this receptor is an elderly man with acute or convalescent COVID-19. The bases are TGTGCCACCGGGGAACAGGGTCGGAACTATGGCTACACCTTC. It translates to CATGEQGRNYGYTF.